This entry describes one T cell receptor (beta chain). The antigen is not known. The data were taken from a study of identical twins. The CDR3 has 20 amino acids. Germline CDR1 and CDR2: KGHSH and LQKENI. The germline V and J ends were trimmed by 3 bases and 0 bases, with 21 bases remaining between them. Whole-study results and caveats: A partial confounding effect on zero-insertion analyses could come from invariant MAIT and iNKT cells. Models underestimated how often monozygotic twins shared out-of-frame TCR alpha. Those out-of-frame alpha sequences shared by twins showed an excess of low generation probability.

Template switching introduced a universal primer site, and the cDNA bore unique molecular identifiers. TCRdb processed the 5' RACE reads anew with MiXCR; each CDR3 protein has one entry. The sample lists 240,000 or so distinct CDR3 sequences, about an eighth occurring once. These data were also filed under a second study, of yellow fever vaccine responses in identical twins.

This TCR was sampled from a woman between 18 and 29 years old in good health. The sample was memory (CD45RO+) T cells sorted from blood. V is TRBV18 and J is TRBJ2-6; D possibly corresponds to TRBD1 (6 bases). The CDR3 loop reads CASSPQPPTGPSSGANVLTF. CDR3 in DNA: TGTGCCAGCTCACCCCAACCACCGACAGGACCCAGCTCTGGGGCCAACGTCCTGACTTTC. The full variable domain, with the rest looked up from reference TRBV18 and TRBJ2-6, is NAGVMQNPRHLVRRRGQEARLRCSPMKGHSHVYWYRQLPEEGLKFMVYLQKENIIDESGMPKERFSAEFPKEGPSILRIQQVVRGDSAAYFCASSPQPPTGPSSGANVLTFGAGSRLTVL.